The next 17 T cell receptor beta chains were all read from a single sample in a study of graft-versus-host responses after intestinal transplantation. The table came from immunoSEQ multiplex PCR; TCRdb's copy has only in-frame clones and leaves some out. Among 150,000 or so clones listed, nearly 95% were seen once. No cognate antigen is known for these TCRs. The sample in question was unstimulated CD4+ T cells sorted from spleen or lymph node cells, obtained before intestinal transplant. The receptors come from a human donor who received an intestinal transplant.

The chain couples TRBV5-1 to TRBJ2-7; 7 bases are a match to TRBD1. The J segment lost 2 bases and the V segment lost 4 bases, leaving 9 bases of the junction unmatched. Germline assignment: CDR1 SGHRS and CDR2 YFSETQ. The CDR3 is 15 residues long. The CDR3 spells CASSTYRGLTYEQYF. The CDR3, as DNA: TGCGCCAGCAGCACCTACAGGGGTCTTACCTACGAGCAGTACTTC.

V gene TRBV6-1 combines with J gene TRBJ1-2; possibly TRBD1 for D (5 bases). The V and J ends lost 3 bases and 3 bases respectively, with 14 bases between them. CDR1 and CDR2 (germline): MNHNS, SASEGT. The CDR3 consists of 15 residues. The CDR3 here is CASSEGSGIHYGYTF. For the CDR3, the DNA is TGTGCCAGCAGTGAGGGCTCAGGGATTCACTATGGCTACACCTTC.

The chain has TRBV30 and TRBJ1-6; a weak D match, TRBD1 (6 bases). The CDR3 length is 15 residues. V was cut by 0 bases and J by 8 bases, with 14 bases left in between. In germline, CDR1 is GTSNPN, CDR2 SVGIG (reference sequence). In DNA, the CDR3 is TGTGCCTGGAGTGTACGGGCAGGGGAGGATTCACCCCTCCACTTT. Translating gives CAWSVRAGEDSPLHF.

The chain links TRBV7-3 to TRBJ2-3; the D is unclear. Trimming cost V 1 base and J 6 bases, with 11 bases left between them. Germline assignment: CDR1 SGHTA and CDR2 FQGTGA. CDR3 length equals 14 residues. CDR3 sequence reads: CASSLKSPTDTQYF. CDR3 coding DNA: TGTGCCAGCAGCTTAAAGTCCCCTACGGATACGCAGTATTTT.

The chain combines TRBV6-1 with TRBJ2-5; 11 bases fit TRBD2. V was pared by 4 bases and J by 1 base, with 5 bases of the junction left unmatched. The CDR3 length is 16 residues. Germline-derived CDR1 and CDR2 are MNHNS and SASEGT. The CDR3 is CASSGGGLAGQETQYF. The CDR3 DNA reads as TGTGCCAGCAGTGGGGGAGGACTAGCGGGCCAAGAGACCCAGTACTTC.

The CDR3 DNA reads TGCGCCAGCAGCTTGGCGGCTAGCGGGAGTGGAGATACGCAGTATTTT. Its protein is CASSLAASGSGDTQYF. This chain links TRBV5-1 with TRBJ2-3, with 10 bases fitting TRBD2. Looked up from germline, CDR1 is SGHRS and CDR2 is YFSETQ. The CDR3 extends over 16 amino acids. Trimming at V came to 0 bases and at J to 5 bases, leaving 6 bases not matched to a gene.

The chain employs TRBV19 and TRBJ2-1; 16 bases are a match to TRBD2. There are 15 residues in the CDR3. V lost 7 bases and J lost 4; bases outside the gene matches: 1. Germline V gene lookup returns CDR1 LNHDA and CDR2 SQIVND (reference sequence). Here the CDR3 reads CASMGLAGGYNEQFF. Here the CDR3 DNA reads TGTGCCAGTATGGGACTAGCGGGAGGGTACAATGAGCAGTTCTTC.

This clone showed up just once. The V gene is TRBV18, the J gene TRBJ2-3; D possibly corresponds to TRBD2 (8 bases). Between the trimmed V and J ends, which lost 5 bases and 4 bases, there was a span of 19 bases. CDR3 length equals 16 residues. Germline lookup yields CDR1 KGHSH and CDR2 LQKENI. This CDR3 is CASSGTALAESDTQYF. The CDR3 DNA sequence: TGTGCCAGCTCAGGGACAGCACTAGCGGAGTCAGATACGCAGTATTTT.

The chain links TRBV5-6 to TRBJ2-3; TRBD1 is a possible D gene (5 bases). The germline V and J ends were trimmed by 3 bases and 3 bases, with 17 bases remaining between them. The CDR3 is 16 residues long. The germline CDR1 and CDR2 sequences are SGHDT and YYEEEE. CDR3 amino acids: CASSSRIQGPTDTQYF. The DNA of the CDR3 is TGTGCCAGCAGCTCGCGGATCCAGGGCCCAACAGATACGCAGTATTTT.

This chain links TRBV25-1 with TRBJ2-3, with D possibly matching TRBD1 (6 bases). The CDR3 consists of 14 residues. The germline V gene encodes CDR1 MGHDK and CDR2 SYGVNS. The germline V and J ends were trimmed by 9 bases and 2 bases, with 15 bases remaining between them. The CDR3 reads CASSRQALTDTQYF. CDR3 nucleotide sequence: TGTGCCAGTTCCAGACAGGCCCTCACAGATACGCAGTATTTT. The full variable domain, completed using reference TRBV25-1 and TRBJ2-3, is EADIYQTPRYLVIGTGKKITLECSQTMGHDKMYWYQQDPGMELHLIHYSYGVNSTEKGDLSSESTVSRIRTEHFPLTLESARPSHTSQYLCASSRQALTDTQYFGPGTRLTVL.

The chain is built from TRBV4-1 and TRBJ2-5, with TRBD1 matching 8 bases. Germline V gene sequence: CDR1 MGHRA, CDR2 YSYEKL. V dropped 1 base and J dropped 1; count of bases not matched to a gene: 2. This CDR3 comprises 15 residues. The CDR3 loop reads CASSQGGQGQETQYF. Here the CDR3 DNA reads TGCGCCAGCAGCCAAGGTGGACAGGGCCAAGAGACCCAGTACTTC.

The chain links TRBV7-2 to TRBJ2-1; TRBD2 agrees at 14 bases. Germline loops: CDR1 SGHTA, CDR2 FQGNSA. V gave up 8 bases and J gave up 7 bases; unmatched junction bases: 4. The CDR3 sequence is 14 residues long. The chain's CDR3 is CASGLAGGLNEQFF. CDR3 DNA sequence: TGTGCCAGCGGACTAGCGGGAGGTTTAAATGAGCAGTTCTTC.

The genes are TRBV11-3 and TRBJ2-3; D is ambiguous. This CDR3 has 14 residues. Trimming took 5 bases from V and 3 from J, leaving 12 bases between them. The germline V gene encodes CDR1 SGHNT and CDR2 YENEEA. DNA of the CDR3: TGTGCCAGCAGCACTTCCTTGGGGACAGATACGCAGTATTTT. This translates into CASSTSLGTDTQYF. Complete variable domain (other parts from reference TRBV11-3 and TRBJ2-3): EAGVVQSPRYKIIEKKQPVAFWCNPISGHNTLYWYLQNLGQGPELLIRYENEEAVDDSQLPKDRFSAERLKGVDSTLKIQPAELGDSAVYLCASSTSLGTDTQYFGPGTRLTVL.

The rearrangement links TRBV7-2 to TRBJ2-7; D gene unclear. This CDR3 is 14 amino acids long. The V end was cut by 2 bases, the J end by 4 bases, with 12 bases between. Germline CDR1 reads SGHTA; CDR2 reads FQGNSA. CDR3: CASSLMPLGYEQYF. CDR3 DNA sequence: TGTGCCAGCAGCTTAATGCCTCTCGGGTACGAGCAGTACTTC.

This rearrangement joins TRBV7-9 to TRBJ2-1, with D uncertain. From germline, CDR1 is SEHNR and CDR2 FQNEAQ (reference sequence). Deletions cut 4 bases from V and 8 bases from J, with 15 bases between. The CDR3 totals 14 residues. CDR3 in amino acids: CASSSSDGFYEQFF. CDR3 coding DNA: TGTGCCAGCAGCTCCTCGGACGGTTTCTATGAGCAGTTCTTC. Supplemented by reference TRBV7-9 and TRBJ2-1, the full variable domain reads DTGVSQNPRHKITKRGQNVTFRCDPISEHNRLYWYRQTLGQGPEFLTYFQNEAQLEKSRLLSDRFSAERPKGSFSTLEIQRTEQGDSAMYLCASSSSDGFYEQFFGPGTRLTVL.

The chain recombines TRBV6-1 with TRBJ2-3; weak D call: TRBD1 (6 bases). V gave up 3 bases and J gave up 14 bases, with 18 bases separating them. The CDR3 contains 13 residues. Germline lookup yields CDR1 MNHNS and CDR2 SASEGT. The CDR3 protein is CASSETGQIAGYF. The CDR3 DNA sequence: TGTGCCAGCAGTGAGACAGGACAAATCGCGGGGTATTTT.

This rearrangement joins TRBV6-5 to TRBJ1-1; D is possibly TRBD1 (6 bases). Trimming shortened V by 7 bases and J by 1 base, and 16 bases separated the two germline ends. The CDR3 totals 15 residues. Looked up from germline, CDR1 is MNHEY and CDR2 is SVGAGI. The CDR3 loop is CASNTRGAPNTEAFF. DNA for the CDR3: TGTGCCAGCAATACACGGGGGGCACCGAACACTGAAGCTTTCTTT.